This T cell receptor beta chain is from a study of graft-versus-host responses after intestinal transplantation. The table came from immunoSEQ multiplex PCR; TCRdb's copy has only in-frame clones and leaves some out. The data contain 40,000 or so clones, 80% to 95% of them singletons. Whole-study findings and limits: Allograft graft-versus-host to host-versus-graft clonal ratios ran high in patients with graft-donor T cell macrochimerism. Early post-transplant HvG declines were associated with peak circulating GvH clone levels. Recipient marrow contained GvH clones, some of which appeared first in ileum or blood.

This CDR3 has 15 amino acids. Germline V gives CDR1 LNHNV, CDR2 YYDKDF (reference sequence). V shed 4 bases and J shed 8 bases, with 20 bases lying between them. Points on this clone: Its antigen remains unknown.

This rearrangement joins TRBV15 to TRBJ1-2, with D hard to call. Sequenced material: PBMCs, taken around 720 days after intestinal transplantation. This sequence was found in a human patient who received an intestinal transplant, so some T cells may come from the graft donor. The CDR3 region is CATSMNHEPVGGYTF. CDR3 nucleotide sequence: TGTGCCACCAGCATGAACCACGAGCCGGTGGGCGGCTACACCTTC.